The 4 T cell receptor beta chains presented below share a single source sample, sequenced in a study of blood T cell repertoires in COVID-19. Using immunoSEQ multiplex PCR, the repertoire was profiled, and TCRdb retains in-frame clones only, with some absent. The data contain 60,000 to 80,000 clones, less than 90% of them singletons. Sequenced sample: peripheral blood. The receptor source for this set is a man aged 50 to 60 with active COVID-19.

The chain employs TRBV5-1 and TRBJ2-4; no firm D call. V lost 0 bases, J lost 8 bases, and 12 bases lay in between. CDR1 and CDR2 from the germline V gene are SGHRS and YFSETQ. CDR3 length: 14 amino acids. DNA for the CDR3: TGCGCCAGCAGCTTGGCGCAGGCATCGGACATTCAGTACTTC. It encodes CASSLAQASDIQYF.

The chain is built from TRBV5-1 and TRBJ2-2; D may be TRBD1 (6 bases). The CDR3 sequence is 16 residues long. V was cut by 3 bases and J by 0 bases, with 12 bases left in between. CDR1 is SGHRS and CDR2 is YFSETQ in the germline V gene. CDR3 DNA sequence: TGCGCCAGCAGCTCGACCGGGACAACGAACACCGGGGAGCTGTTTTTT. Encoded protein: CASSSTGTTNTGELFF.

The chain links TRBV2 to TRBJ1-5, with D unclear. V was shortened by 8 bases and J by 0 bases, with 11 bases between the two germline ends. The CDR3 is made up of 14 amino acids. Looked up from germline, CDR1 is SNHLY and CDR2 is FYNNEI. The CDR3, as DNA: TGTGCCAGCGGCGCGGGAAATAGCAATCAGCCCCAGCATTTT. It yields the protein CASGAGNSNQPQHF.

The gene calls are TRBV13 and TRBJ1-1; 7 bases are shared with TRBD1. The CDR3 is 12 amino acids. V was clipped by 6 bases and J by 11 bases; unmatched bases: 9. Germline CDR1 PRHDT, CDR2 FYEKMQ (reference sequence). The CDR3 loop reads CASRKEGAPAFF. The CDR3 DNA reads TGTGCCAGCAGAAAAGAGGGGGCGCCGGCTTTCTTT. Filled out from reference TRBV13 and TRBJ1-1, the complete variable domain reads AAGVIQSPRHLIKEKRETATLKCYPIPRHDTVYWYQQGPGQDPQFLISFYEKMQSDKGSIPDRFSAQQFSDYHSELNMSSLELGDSALYFCASRKEGAPAFFGQGTRLTVV.